This TCR beta chain was obtained from a study of CD8+CD57+ T cells in acquired aplastic anemia. Germline CDR1 and CDR2: DFQATT and SNEGSKA (reference sequence). The CDR3 consists of 13 residues. V shed 6 bases and J 10 bases; nucleotides not matched to a gene: 10. Only patients with CD8+CD57+ cell expansion on flow cytometry were chosen for sequencing. This clonotype was seen a single time. This may stem from a read error, because a much larger clone lies one nucleotide away. Genomic DNA, the template, was used for profiling of the TCR beta VDJ and CDR3. From the reads, TCRdb called clonotypes with MiXCR, one entry per CDR3 protein. Of around 430,000 distinct CDR3 sequences listed, more than 25% are singletons.

The sequence was obtained from a human donor with aplastic anemia. The V and J genes are TRBV20-1 and TRBJ1-4, with TRBD1 matching 8 bases. Specimen: sorted CD4+, CD8+, or CD8+CD57+ T cells (not recorded which) from PBMCs. The CDR3 DNA is TGCAGTGCCTCGGACAGGGCGAGGGGAAAACTGTTTTTT. Translation gives CSASDRARGKLFF.